The 10 T cell receptor beta chains below all came from one sample that was sequenced in a study of blood T cell repertoires in COVID-19 (TCRdb year 2020). Library method: the immunoSEQ multiplex PCR assay. The table was pulled from immuneACCESS by TCRdb, which kept in-frame rearrangements only. Such tables lose some clones; where checked, under half of the loss comes from unresolved V genes, and the rest has no known cause. The sample has under 300,000 clones on record, roughly 88% of them singletons. Roughly 2.5% of the sample goes to the ten largest clones. Specimen: PBMCs or T cells enriched from blood (not recorded which). These receptors were collected from a woman in her thirties or forties with acute COVID-19.

The chain carries TRBV4-2 and TRBJ1-1, with TRBD1 matching 8 bases. Trimming took 2 bases from V and 0 from J; bases not matched to a gene: 5. This CDR3 region has 16 residues. Per germline, CDR1 LGHNA and CDR2 YNFKEQ. This CDR3 is CASSQNLQGVNTEAFF. The CDR3 nucleotides are TGTGCCAGCAGCCAAAACCTACAGGGGGTGAACACTGAAGCTTTCTTT.

The chain combines TRBV5-6 with TRBJ2-7, with D possibly TRBD2 on 5 matching bases. Germline CDR1 reads SGHDT; CDR2 reads YYEEEE. Trimming removed 0 bases at V and 7 bases at J, with 11 bases between. The length of the CDR3 is 13 residues. The CDR3 reads CASSLVGVREQYF. CDR3 nucleotides: TGTGCCAGCAGCTTGGTGGGAGTCCGGGAGCAGTACTTC.

This chain links TRBV4-3 with TRBJ1-6; 9 positions agree with TRBD1. V shed 1 base and J 9 bases; nucleotides not matched to a gene: 4. This CDR3 contains 15 residues. From germline, CDR1 is LGHNA and CDR2 YSLEER. This CDR3 reads CASSQVGTGFSPLHF. Here the CDR3 DNA reads TGCGCCAGCAGCCAAGTAGGGACAGGGTTTTCACCCCTCCACTTT.

V gene TRBV9 combines with J gene TRBJ2-7, with a weak D call TRBD2 (5 bases). The CDR3 loop spans 15 amino acids. Germline V lookup: CDR1 SGDLS, CDR2 YYNGEE. Trimming took 0 bases from V and 0 from J, leaving 10 bases between them. CDR3 sequence: CASSVEPGSSYEQYF. CDR3 coding DNA: TGTGCCAGCAGCGTAGAACCGGGAAGCTCCTACGAGCAGTACTTC.

The chain joins TRBV5-1 to TRBJ2-1; 9 bases match TRBD2. Germline V CDR1 and CDR2: SGHRS, YFSETQ. CDR3 size: 20 residues. The V segment lost 1 base and the J segment 4 bases; nucleotides outside the gene matches: 18. CDR3 residues: CASSLLQGMISGRRYNEQFF. In nucleotides, the CDR3 is TGCGCCAGCAGCTTGCTACAGGGGATGATTAGCGGGAGAAGGTACAATGAGCAGTTCTTC.

The rearrangement links TRBV27 to TRBJ1-1, with D possibly TRBD1 on 6 matching bases. Germline V gene data show CDR1 as MNHEY and CDR2 as SMNVEV (reference sequence). The CDR3 loop spans 16 amino acids. Trimming stripped 2 bases from V and 1 base from J, with 14 bases between. In DNA form, the CDR3 reads TGTGCCAGCAGTTTAACCCCCATGACAGGGAACACTGAAGCTTTCTTT. Its translation: CASSLTPMTGNTEAFF.

This clone was seen more than once but under ten times. The V gene is TRBV20-1, the J gene TRBJ1-1, with 7 bases that match TRBD1. The CDR3 contains 11 residues. CDR1 and CDR2 from the germline V gene are DFQATT and SNEGSKA (reference sequence). CDR3 coding DNA: TGCAGGGGGGCAGGGGGCACTGAAGCTTTCTTT. Protein product: CRGAGGTEAFF.

The chain carries TRBV5-1 and TRBJ2-1; 12 bases are a match to TRBD1. The length of the CDR3 is 14 residues. Germline loops: CDR1 SGHRS, CDR2 YFSETQ. With V trimmed by 7 bases and J by 7 bases, 6 bases remained unmatched. Here the CDR3 reads CASQGQGAWNEQFF. CDR3 DNA sequence: TGCGCCAGCCAGGGACAGGGGGCTTGGAATGAGCAGTTCTTC. Combining the CDR3 with reference TRBV5-1 and TRBJ2-1 gives the whole variable domain KAGVTQTPRYLIKTRGQQVTLSCSPISGHRSVSWYQQTPGQGLQFLFEYFSETQRNKGNFPGRFSGRQFSNSRSEMNVSTLELGDSALYLCASQGQGAWNEQFFGPGTRLTVL.

V usage is TRBV30 and J usage is TRBJ2-2; D gene uncertain. This CDR3 is 13 amino acids long. CDR1 GTSNPN and CDR2 SVGIG come from the germline V gene (reference sequence). V lost 4 bases and J 0 bases, leaving 6 bases between the germline ends. The CDR3 loop reads CAWTGSNTGELFF. The DNA for the CDR3 is TGTGCCTGGACAGGTTCGAACACCGGGGAGCTGTTTTTT.

V is TRBV18 and J is TRBJ1-6; tentatively, D is TRBD1 (6 bases). CDR1 is KGHSH, CDR2 LQKENI, per germline. The CDR3 sequence is 18 residues long. The V gene lost 2 bases and the J gene lost 0 bases, with 14 bases spanning the gap. Here the CDR3 DNA reads TGTGCCAGCTCACCAAGGGACACCCCAAACTCCTATAATTCACCCCTCCACTTT. This gives the protein CASSPRDTPNSYNSPLHF.